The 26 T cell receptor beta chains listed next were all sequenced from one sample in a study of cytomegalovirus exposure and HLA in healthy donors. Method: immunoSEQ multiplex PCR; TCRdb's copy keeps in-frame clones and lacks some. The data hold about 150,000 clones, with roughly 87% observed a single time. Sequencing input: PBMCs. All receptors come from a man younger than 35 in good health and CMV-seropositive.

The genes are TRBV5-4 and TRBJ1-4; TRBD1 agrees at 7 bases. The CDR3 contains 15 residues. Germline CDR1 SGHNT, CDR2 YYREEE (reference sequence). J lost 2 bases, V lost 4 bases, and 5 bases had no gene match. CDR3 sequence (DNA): TGTGCCAGCAGCGGAGAGGGGGCGACTAATGAAAAACTGTTTTTT. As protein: CASSGEGATNEKLFF.

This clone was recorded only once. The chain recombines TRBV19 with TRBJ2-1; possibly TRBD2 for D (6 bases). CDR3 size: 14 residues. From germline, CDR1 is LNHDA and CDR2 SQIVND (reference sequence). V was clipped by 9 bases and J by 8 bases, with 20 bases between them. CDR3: CASVRGTLGDEQFF. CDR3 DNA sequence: TGTGCCAGCGTGCGGGGAACCCTTGGGGATGAGCAGTTCTTC. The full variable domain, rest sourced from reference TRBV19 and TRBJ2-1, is DGGITQSPKYLFRKEGQNVTLSCEQNLNHDAMYWYRQDPGQGLRLIYYSQIVNDFQKGDIAEGYSVSREKKESFPLTVTSAQKNPTAFYLCASVRGTLGDEQFFGPGTRLTVL.

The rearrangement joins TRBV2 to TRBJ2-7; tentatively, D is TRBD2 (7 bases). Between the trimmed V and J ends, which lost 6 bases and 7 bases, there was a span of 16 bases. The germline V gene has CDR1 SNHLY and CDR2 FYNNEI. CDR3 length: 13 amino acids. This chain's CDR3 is CASRDSLGGEQYF. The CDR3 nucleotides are TGTGCCAGCAGGGACAGCCTCGGGGGGGAGCAGTACTTC.

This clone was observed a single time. The CDR3 DNA follows: TGCGCCAGCAGCTTGGGGAGAGGGGGCTACTATGGCTACACCTTC. Its translation: CASSLGRGGYYGYTF. This sequence joins TRBV5-1 and TRBJ1-2; TRBD1 matches at 7 bases. There are 15 residues in the CDR3. The junction had 5 bases not matched to a gene; V was cut back by 0 bases and J by 3 bases. Germline-derived CDR1 and CDR2 are SGHRS and YFSETQ.

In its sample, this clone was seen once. CDR3 sequence reads: CASSRGQLNEKLFF. In DNA, the CDR3 is TGTGCCAGTAGTAGGGGGCAGCTGAATGAAAAACTGTTTTTT. The V call is TRBV19, the J call TRBJ1-4, with a weak D call TRBD1 (6 bases). V gave up 4 bases and J gave up 5 bases, with 11 bases separating them. Per germline, CDR1 LNHDA and CDR2 SQIVND (reference sequence). CDR3 size: 14 residues.

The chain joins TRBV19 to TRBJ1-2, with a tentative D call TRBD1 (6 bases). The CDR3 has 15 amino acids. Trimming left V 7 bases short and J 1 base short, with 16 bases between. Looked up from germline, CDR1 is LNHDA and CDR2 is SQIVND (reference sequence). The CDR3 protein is CASTLTHRVNYGYTF. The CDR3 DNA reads TGTGCCAGTACTCTAACCCACAGGGTTAACTATGGCTACACCTTC.

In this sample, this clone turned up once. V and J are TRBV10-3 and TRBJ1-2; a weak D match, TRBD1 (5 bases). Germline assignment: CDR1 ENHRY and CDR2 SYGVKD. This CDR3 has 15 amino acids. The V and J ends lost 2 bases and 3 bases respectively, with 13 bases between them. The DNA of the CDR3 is TGTGCCATCAGTGAGGGGACTGCCGGCTACTATGGCTACACCTTC. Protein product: CAISEGTAGYYGYTF.

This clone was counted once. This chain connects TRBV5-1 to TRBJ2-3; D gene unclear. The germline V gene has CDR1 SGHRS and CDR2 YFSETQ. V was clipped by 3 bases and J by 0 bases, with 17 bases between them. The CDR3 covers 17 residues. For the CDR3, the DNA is TGCGCCAGCAGCTCGAATATCCCCCTACCTAGCACAGATACGCAGTATTTT. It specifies CASSSNIPLPSTDTQYF. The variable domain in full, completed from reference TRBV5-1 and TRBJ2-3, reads KAGVTQTPRYLIKTRGQQVTLSCSPISGHRSVSWYQQTPGQGLQFLFEYFSETQRNKGNFPGRFSGRQFSNSRSEMNVSTLELGDSALYLCASSSNIPLPSTDTQYFGPGTRLTVL.

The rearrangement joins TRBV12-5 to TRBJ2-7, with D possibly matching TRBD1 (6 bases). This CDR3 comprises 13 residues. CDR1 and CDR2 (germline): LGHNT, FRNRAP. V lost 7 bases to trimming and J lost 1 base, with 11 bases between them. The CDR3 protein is CASAAQGSYEQYF. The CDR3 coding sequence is TGTGCTAGTGCTGCGCAGGGGTCCTACGAGCAGTACTTC.

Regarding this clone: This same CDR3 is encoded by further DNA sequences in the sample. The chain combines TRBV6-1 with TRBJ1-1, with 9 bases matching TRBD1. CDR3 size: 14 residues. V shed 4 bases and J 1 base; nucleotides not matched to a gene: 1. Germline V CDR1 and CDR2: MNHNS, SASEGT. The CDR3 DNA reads TGTGCCAGCAGTGTGGACAGGGGGAACACTGAAGCTTTCTTT. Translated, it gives CASSVDRGNTEAFF.

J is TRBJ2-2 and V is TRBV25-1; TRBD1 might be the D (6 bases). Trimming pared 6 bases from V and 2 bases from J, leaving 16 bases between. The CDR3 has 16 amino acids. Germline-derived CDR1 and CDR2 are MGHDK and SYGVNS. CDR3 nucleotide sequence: TGTGCCAGCAGAGAAACGGGACACCTCAACACCGGGGAGCTGTTTTTT. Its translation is CASRETGHLNTGELFF. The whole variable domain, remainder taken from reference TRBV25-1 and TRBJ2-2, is EADIYQTPRYLVIGTGKKITLECSQTMGHDKMYWYQQDPGMELHLIHYSYGVNSTEKGDLSSESTVSRIRTEHFPLTLESARPSHTSQYLCASRETGHLNTGELFFGEGSRLTVL.

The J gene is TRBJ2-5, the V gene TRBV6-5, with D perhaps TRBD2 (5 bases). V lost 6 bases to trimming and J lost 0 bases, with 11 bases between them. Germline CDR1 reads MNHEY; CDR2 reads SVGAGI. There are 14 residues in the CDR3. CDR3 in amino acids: CASSKLVNQETQYF. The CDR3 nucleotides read TGTGCCAGCAGCAAACTAGTGAACCAAGAGACCCAGTACTTC.

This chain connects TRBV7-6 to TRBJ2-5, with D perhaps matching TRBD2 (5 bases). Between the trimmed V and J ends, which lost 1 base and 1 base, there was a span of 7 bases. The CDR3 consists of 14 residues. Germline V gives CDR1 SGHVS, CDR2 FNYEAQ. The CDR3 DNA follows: TGTGCCAGCAGCTTAGTAGCGAGCCAAGAGACCCAGTACTTC. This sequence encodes CASSLVASQETQYF.

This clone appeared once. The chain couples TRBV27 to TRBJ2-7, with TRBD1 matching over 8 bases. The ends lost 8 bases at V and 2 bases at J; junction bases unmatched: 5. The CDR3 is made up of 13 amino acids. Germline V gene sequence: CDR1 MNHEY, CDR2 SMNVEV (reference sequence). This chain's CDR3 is CASGTGKTYEQYF. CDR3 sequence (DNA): TGTGCCAGCGGGACAGGAAAAACCTACGAGCAGTACTTC.

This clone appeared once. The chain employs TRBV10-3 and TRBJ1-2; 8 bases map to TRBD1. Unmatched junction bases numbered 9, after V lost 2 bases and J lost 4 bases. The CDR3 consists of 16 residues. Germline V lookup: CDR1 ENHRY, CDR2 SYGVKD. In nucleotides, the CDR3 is TGTGCCATCAGTGAGGGGACAGGCACCGAAGCCTATGGCTACACCTTC. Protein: CAISEGTGTEAYGYTF.

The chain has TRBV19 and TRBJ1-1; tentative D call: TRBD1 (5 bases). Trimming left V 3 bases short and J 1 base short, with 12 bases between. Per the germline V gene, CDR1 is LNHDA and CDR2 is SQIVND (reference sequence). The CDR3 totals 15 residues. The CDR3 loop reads CASSIGQGWNTEAFF. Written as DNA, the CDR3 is TGTGCCAGTAGTATTGGGCAGGGATGGAACACTGAAGCTTTCTTT.

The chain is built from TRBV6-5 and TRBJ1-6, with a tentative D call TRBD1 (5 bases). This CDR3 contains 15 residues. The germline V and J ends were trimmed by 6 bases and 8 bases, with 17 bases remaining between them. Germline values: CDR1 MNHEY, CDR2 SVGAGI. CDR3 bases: TGTGCCAGCAGCCCCAGGACACTCGCCTATTCACCCCTCCACTTT. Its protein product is CASSPRTLAYSPLHF.

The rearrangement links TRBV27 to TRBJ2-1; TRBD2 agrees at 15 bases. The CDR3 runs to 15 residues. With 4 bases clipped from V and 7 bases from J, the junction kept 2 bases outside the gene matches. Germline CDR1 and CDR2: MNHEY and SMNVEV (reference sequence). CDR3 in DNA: TGTGCCAGCAGTTCAGGGACTAGCGGGAGGAATGAGCAGTTCTTC. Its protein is CASSSGTSGRNEQFF.

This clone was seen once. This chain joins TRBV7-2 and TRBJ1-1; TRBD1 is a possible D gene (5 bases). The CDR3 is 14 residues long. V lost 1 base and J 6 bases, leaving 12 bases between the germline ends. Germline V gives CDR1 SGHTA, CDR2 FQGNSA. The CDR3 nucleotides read TGTGCCAGCAGCTTAGACAGGCCGACAGCTGAAGCTTTCTTT. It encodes CASSLDRPTAEAFF.

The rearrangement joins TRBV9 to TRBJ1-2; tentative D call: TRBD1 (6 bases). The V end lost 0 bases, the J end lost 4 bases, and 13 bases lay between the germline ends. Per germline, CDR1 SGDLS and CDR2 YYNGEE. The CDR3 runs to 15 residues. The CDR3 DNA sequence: TGTGCCAGCAGCGTAGCGGAGACAGGACGCTATGGCTACACCTTC. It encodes CASSVAETGRYGYTF. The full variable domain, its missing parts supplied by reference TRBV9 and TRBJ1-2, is DSGVTQTPKHLITATGQRVTLRCSPRSGDLSVYWYQQSLDQGLQFLIQYYNGEERAKGNILERFSAQQFPDLHSELNLSSLELGDSALYFCASSVAETGRYGYTFGSGTRLTVV.

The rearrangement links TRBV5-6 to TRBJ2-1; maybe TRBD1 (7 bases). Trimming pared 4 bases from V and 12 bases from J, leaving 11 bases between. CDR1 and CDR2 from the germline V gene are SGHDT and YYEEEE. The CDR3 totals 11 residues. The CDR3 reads CASSRQGGQFF. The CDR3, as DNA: TGTGCCAGCAGCCGACAGGGAGGGCAGTTCTTC.

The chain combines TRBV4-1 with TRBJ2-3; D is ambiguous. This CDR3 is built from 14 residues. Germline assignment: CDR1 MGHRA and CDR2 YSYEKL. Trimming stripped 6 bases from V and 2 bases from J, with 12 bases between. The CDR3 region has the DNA TGCGCCAGCAGTGGCGGTCCTTTCACAGATACGCAGTATTTT. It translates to CASSGGPFTDTQYF.

Written as DNA, the CDR3 is TGCAGCGTTGACGGGAGTATGAACACTGAAGCTTTCTTT. The encoded protein is CSVDGSMNTEAFF. The chain carries TRBV29-1 and TRBJ1-1; D uncertain. The ends were cut back, 3 bases at V and 0 bases at J, with 8 bases in the middle. Germline-derived CDR1 and CDR2 are SQVTM and ANQGSEA. The CDR3 runs 13 residues.

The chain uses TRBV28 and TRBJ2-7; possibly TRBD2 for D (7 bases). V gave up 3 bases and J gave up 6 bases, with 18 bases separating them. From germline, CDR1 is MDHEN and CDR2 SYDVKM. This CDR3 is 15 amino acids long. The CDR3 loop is CASSFRLAGAGEQYF. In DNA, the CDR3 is TGTGCCAGCAGTTTCCGGCTTGCGGGGGCAGGCGAGCAGTACTTC. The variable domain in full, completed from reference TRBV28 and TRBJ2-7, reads DVKVTQSSRYLVKRTGEKVFLECVQDMDHENMFWYRQDPGLGLRLIYFSYDVKMKEKGDIPEGYSVSREKKERFSLILESASTNQTSMYLCASSFRLAGAGEQYFGPGTRLTVT.

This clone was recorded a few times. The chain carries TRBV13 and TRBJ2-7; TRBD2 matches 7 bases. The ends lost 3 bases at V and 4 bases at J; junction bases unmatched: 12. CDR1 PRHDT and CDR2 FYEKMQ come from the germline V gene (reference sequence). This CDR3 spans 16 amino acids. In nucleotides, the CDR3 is TGTGCCAGCAGCTTTAAGCGGAGCGGGACGGTTTACGAGCAGTACTTC. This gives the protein CASSFKRSGTVYEQYF.

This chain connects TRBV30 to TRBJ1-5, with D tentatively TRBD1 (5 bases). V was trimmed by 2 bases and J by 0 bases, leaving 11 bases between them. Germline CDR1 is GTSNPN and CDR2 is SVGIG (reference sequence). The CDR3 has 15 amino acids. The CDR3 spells CAWSLGQYSNQPQHF. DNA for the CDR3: TGTGCCTGGAGTCTCGGACAATATAGCAATCAGCCCCAGCATTTT. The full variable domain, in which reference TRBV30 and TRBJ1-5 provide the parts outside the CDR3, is SQTIHQWPATLVQPVGSPLSLECTVEGTSNPNLYWYRQAAGRGLQLLFYSVGIGQISSEVPQNLSASRPQDRQFILSSKKLLLSDSGFYLCAWSLGQYSNQPQHFGDGTRLSIL.